This passage covers 14 T cell receptor beta chains from one sample sequenced in a study of beta chain features in type 1 diabetes (dated by TCRdb to 2016 to 2018). Libraries were constructed by the immunoSEQ multiplex PCR assay. All of the isolated RNA was reverse transcribed with the High Capacity cDNA Reverse Transcription Kit, so expressed TCRB transcripts were sequenced. The table was pulled from immuneACCESS by TCRdb, which kept in-frame rearrangements only. Such tables lose some clones; where checked, under half of the loss comes from unresolved V genes, and the rest has no known cause. Recorded for this sample are 38,000 or so clones; around 64% of them occurred a single time. Of the sample, around 2% falls within the top ten clones. The specimen was Tregs from blood. Interpreted using the paper, the cell subset or site label stands for: regulatory CD4+ T cells. The source is a woman in her twenties or thirties in good health.

V usage is TRBV7-3 and J usage is TRBJ2-1; a possible D gene is TRBD2 (6 bases). The CDR3 extends over 19 amino acids. Deletions cut 0 bases from V and 5 bases from J, with 23 bases between. Per the germline V gene, CDR1 is SGHTA and CDR2 is FQGTGA. CDR3 in amino acids: CASSLTYKVSGEGDNEQFF. CDR3 sequence (DNA): TGTGCCAGCAGCTTAACTTACAAGGTCTCGGGAGAGGGTGACAATGAGCAGTTCTTC.

This rearrangement joins TRBV11-2 to TRBJ2-2; D gene uncertain. Germline-derived CDR1 and CDR2 are SGHAT and FQNNGV. This CDR3 contains 15 residues. Trimming cost V 6 bases and J 0 bases, with 11 bases left between them. Here the CDR3 DNA reads TGTGCCAGCAGGTTTCGGTTAACGAACACCGGGGAGCTGTTTTTT. Encoded protein: CASRFRLTNTGELFF.

The rearrangement uses TRBV7-9 and TRBJ2-7, with 9 nucleotides matching TRBD1. Germline V gene sequence: CDR1 SEHNR, CDR2 FQNEAQ (reference sequence). The CDR3 covers 15 residues. V shed 4 bases, J shed 4 bases, and the junction held 8 bases outside the gene matches. In DNA, the CDR3 is TGTGCCAGCAGCTCCTACCGGGACAGGGATTACGAGCAGTACTTC. It specifies CASSSYRDRDYEQYF.

The chain is built from TRBV4-3 and TRBJ2-3; 7 bases fit TRBD1. The length of the CDR3 is 16 residues. Unmatched junction bases numbered 12, after V lost 1 base and J lost 8 bases. CDR1 is LGHNA, CDR2 YSLEER, per germline. CDR3 bases: TGCGCCAGCAGCCAAGGGATTCAAAGGGGGCAGGGTACGCAGTATTTT. It encodes CASSQGIQRGQGTQYF.

The J gene is TRBJ2-5, the V gene TRBV5-1; 8 nucleotides line up with TRBD1. The CDR3 has 15 amino acids. V shed 4 bases and J 2 bases; nucleotides not matched to a gene: 7. CDR1 is SGHRS, CDR2 YFSETQ, per germline. The CDR3 spells CASSLTTGVQETQYF. The CDR3 region has the DNA TGCGCCAGCAGCCTAACGACAGGGGTACAAGAGACCCAGTACTTC. Variable domain in full (rest from reference TRBV5-1 and TRBJ2-5): KAGVTQTPRYLIKTRGQQVTLSCSPISGHRSVSWYQQTPGQGLQFLFEYFSETQRNKGNFPGRFSGRQFSNSRSEMNVSTLELGDSALYLCASSLTTGVQETQYFGPGTRLLVL.

This clone was observed a few times. This chain uses TRBV20-1 with TRBJ2-1, with a weak D call TRBD2 (7 bases). The V and J ends lost 4 bases and 8 bases respectively, with 9 bases between them. The CDR3 has 11 amino acids. Germline lookup yields CDR1 DFQATT and CDR2 SNEGSKA (reference sequence). For the CDR3, the DNA is TGCAGTGCTAAGGGGGGGGATGAGCAGTTCTTC. This sequence encodes CSAKGGDEQFF.

CDR3 in amino acids: CASSLDRHNEQFF. The CDR3 region has the DNA TGTGCCAGCTCACTGGACAGGCACAATGAGCAGTTCTTC. The chain links TRBV18 to TRBJ2-1, with 7 bases lining up with TRBD1. The CDR3 spans 13 residues. Germline V gene data show CDR1 as KGHSH and CDR2 as LQKENI. J was trimmed by 5 bases and V by 4 bases; bases with no gene match: 2.

This clone was counted between two and nine times. The chain links TRBV7-2 to TRBJ2-7; D might be TRBD1 (6 bases). CDR1 and CDR2 from the germline V gene are SGHTA and FQGNSA. The CDR3 has 14 amino acids. Trimming took off 4 bases at V and 4 bases at J, with 14 bases between the two ends. The CDR3 here is CASSSPGQGYEQYF. The CDR3, as DNA: TGTGCCAGCAGCTCCCCAGGGCAGGGGTACGAGCAGTACTTC.

V usage is TRBV5-4 and J usage is TRBJ2-7; 11 nucleotides line up with TRBD2. V was clipped by 2 bases and J by 2 bases; unmatched bases: 3. The CDR3 runs 15 residues. From germline, CDR1 is SGHNT and CDR2 YYREEE (reference sequence). The chain's CDR3 is CASSFLAGGTYEQYF. The CDR3, as DNA: TGTGCCAGCAGCTTCCTAGCGGGAGGTACCTACGAGCAGTACTTC.

The chain couples TRBV23-1 to TRBJ2-1, with 9 nucleotides matching TRBD1. Being an ORF, TRBV23-1 has a function that is uncertain. J gave up 6 bases and V 4 bases, and 7 bases lay outside the gene matches. The CDR3 is made up of 15 amino acids. CDR3 amino acids: CASSLRTGVCNEQFF. DNA of the CDR3: TGCGCCAGCAGTCTTAGGACAGGGGTTTGCAATGAGCAGTTCTTC.

The chain uses TRBV7-2 and TRBJ2-7; D is undetermined. CDR1 and CDR2 (germline): SGHTA, FQGNSA. Trimming cost V 5 bases and J 3 bases, with 26 bases left between them. CDR3 length: 18 residues. This CDR3 is CASSIQLGGSRRVYEQYF. In DNA form, the CDR3 reads TGTGCCAGCAGCATTCAGCTAGGTGGCTCTAGGCGTGTCTACGAGCAGTACTTC.

The gene calls are TRBV9 and TRBJ2-1; TRBD2 matches 7 bases. V shed 1 base, J shed 8 bases, and the junction held 9 bases outside the gene matches. Germline assignment: CDR1 SGDLS and CDR2 YYNGEE. The CDR3 totals 15 residues. The CDR3 bases are TGTGCCAGCAGCGTATTTGGCGGGAGCGGATATGAGCAGTTCTTC. Translation gives CASSVFGGSGYEQFF.

V usage is TRBV28 and J usage is TRBJ2-3; weak D call: TRBD2 (5 bases). V lost 2 bases and J lost 4, with 7 bases in between. CDR3 length equals 13 residues. Germline loops: CDR1 MDHEN, CDR2 SYDVKM. The CDR3 DNA is TGTGCCAGCAGTTTAGGGAGTTCAGATACGCAGTATTTT. This sequence encodes CASSLGSSDTQYF. Supplemented by reference TRBV28 and TRBJ2-3, the full variable domain reads DVKVTQSSRYLVKRTGEKVFLECVQDMDHENMFWYRQDPGLGLRLIYFSYDVKMKEKGDIPEGYSVSREKKERFSLILESASTNQTSMYLCASSLGSSDTQYFGPGTRLTVL.

V usage is TRBV5-4 and J usage is TRBJ2-1; TRBD2 aligns across 8 bases. Trimming cost V 3 bases and J 2 bases; bases outside gene matches: 7. The CDR3 sequence is 16 residues long. Germline CDR1 is SGHNT and CDR2 is YYREEE (reference sequence). The CDR3 DNA is TGTGCCAGCAGCTCCTCGGGAGGGCCGGCCTACAATGAGCAGTTCTTC. Amino acids: CASSSSGGPAYNEQFF. Combining the CDR3 with reference TRBV5-4 and TRBJ2-1 gives the whole variable domain ETGVTQSPTHLIKTRGQQVTLRCSSQSGHNTVSWYQQALGQGPQFIFQYYREEENGRGNFPPRFSGLQFPNYSSELNVNALELDDSALYLCASSSSGGPAYNEQFFGPGTRLTVL.